This TCR beta chain comes out of a study of OX40 agonist ivuxolimab in advanced cancers. Study-level background: The study reported partial responses in three patients: one hepatocellular carcinoma, two cutaneous melanoma. Regarding the study as a whole: CD4+ T cells averaged fewer expanded clones than CD8+ T cells. Determination of antigen specificity was not performed for the expanded peripheral T cells.

The assay was immunoSEQ multiplex PCR, and TCRdb's table has in-frame clones only and misses some. The sample carries some 60,000 clones, 91% recorded once. This CDR3 has 12 amino acids. V lost 7 bases, J lost 3 bases, and 9 bases lay in between. Germline CDR1 reads SEHNR; CDR2 reads FQNEAQ (reference sequence). At cycle 4 day 1, cycle 7 day 1, and baseline, blood was sampled. With regard to this clone: The antigen remains unidentified.

The chain has TRBV7-9 and TRBJ2-5; D gene unclear. The sequenced sample was CD4+ or CD8+ T cells sorted from blood, obtained in a trial of the OX40 agonist ivuxolimab. This TCR derives from an adult with an advanced solid tumor such as melanoma, head and neck, liver or kidney cancer. As DNA, the CDR3 is TGTGCCAGCATCCCGCCTGAAGAGACCCAGTACTTC. Protein sequence: CASIPPEETQYF.